These T cell receptor beta chains were read from a single sample in a study of T cell repertoires in cytomegalovirus infection. TCRdb recomputed calls from the reads with MiXCR, one row per CDR3 protein. The sample lists roughly 180,000 distinct CDR3 sequences, roughly 30% seen once, with 30% to 35% in the top ten. Specimen: PBMCs. The receptors were sampled from a human donor in good health (CMV status not recorded). Some clones in this sample may be carry-over from other donors' samples. Both conserved end residues are part of each CDR3. D genes are given only for firm matches. The size of a clone is reported for some rows only, either as once, few or many, or as a class for expanded clones.

CDR3aa | CDR3nt | j_gene | abundance | v_gene | d_gene
CASREGSAAGYTF | TGTGCCAGCAGGGAGGGGTCCGCGGCTGGCTACACCTTC | TRBJ1-2 | few | TRBV28 | NA
CASSLDLGTGEDTEAFF | TGTGCCAGCAGTTTAGATCTGGGGACAGGAGAGGACACTGAAGCTTTCTTT | TRBJ1-1 | many | TRBV12-3/TRBV12-4 | TRBD1
CATDSGGIYVHQNYGYTF | TGTGCCACCGACTCGGGGGGGATCTACGTCCACCAAAACTATGGCTACACCTTC | TRBJ1-2 | once | TRBV24-1 | NA
CASSPSGGRETQYF | TGTGCCAGCAGCCCTAGCGGGGGCCGGGAGACCCAGTACTTC | TRBJ2-5 | few | TRBV6-2/TRBV6-3 | TRBD2
CASSLTSGDSYEQYF | TGTGCCAGCAGCTTAACCAGCGGTGACTCCTACGAGCAGTACTTC | TRBJ2-7 | many | TRBV7-3 | NA
CASSPQPTSGANVLTF | TGTGCCAGCAGCCCACAGCCGACCTCTGGGGCCAACGTCCTGACTTTC | TRBJ2-6 | NA | TRBV3-1 | NA
CASSGTISSYNSPLHF | TGTGCCAGCAGTGGGACGATAAGCTCCTATAATTCACCCCTCCACTTT | TRBJ1-6 | NA | TRBV6-2/TRBV6-3 | NA
CASSGQGGRSTDTQYF | TGTGCCAGCAGCGGGCAGGGGGGCCGGAGCACAGATACGCAGTATTTT | TRBJ2-3 | NA | TRBV12-3/TRBV12-4 | NA
CASSTDRSSYNEQFF | TGTGCCAGTAGTACGGACAGGAGCTCCTACAATGAGCAGTTCTTC | TRBJ2-1 | many | TRBV19 | TRBD1
CASSLNEVSYGYTF | TGTGCCAGCAGCTTAAATGAAGTCTCCTATGGCTACACCTTC | TRBJ1-2 | NA | TRBV7-3 | NA
CASSPTRDMNTEAFF | TGCGCCAGCAGCCCAACCAGAGATATGAACACTGAAGCTTTCTTT | TRBJ1-1 | NA | TRBV5-1 | NA
CSVLPGQGTEAFF | TGCAGCGTTTTGCCGGGACAGGGAACTGAAGCTTTCTTT | TRBJ1-1 | few | TRBV29-1 | TRBD1
CASSDRSWGSNQPQHF | TGTGCCAGCAGCGACAGGAGCTGGGGAAGCAATCAGCCCCAGCATTTT | TRBJ1-5 | few | TRBV12-3/TRBV12-4 | NA
CASSFDTDTQYF | TGTGCCAGCAGCTTTGACACAGATACGCAGTATTTT | TRBJ2-3 | few | TRBV11-2 | NA
CASSLSADERSGEPFF | TGTGCCAGCAGCTTATCGGCGGATGAAAGGTCCGGGGAGCCGTTTTTT | TRBJ2-2 | NA | TRBV7-6 | NA
CASSAGTGGYGYTF | TGTGCCAGCAGTGCCGGGACAGGGGGCTATGGCTACACCTTC | TRBJ1-2 | many | TRBV7-2 | TRBD1
CASSYGHEQYF | TGTGCCAGCAGTTACGGCCACGAGCAGTACTTC | TRBJ2-7 | few | TRBV6-5 | NA
CASSLGPFGEQYF | TGTGCCAGCAGTTTAGGGCCCTTTGGCGAGCAGTACTTC | TRBJ2-7 | NA | TRBV28 | NA
CASSRGAQETQYF | TGTGCCAGCAGTAGAGGGGCCCAAGAGACCCAGTACTTC | TRBJ2-5 | few | TRBV12-3/TRBV12-4 | NA
CASSLSNYGYTF | TGTGCCAGCAGCTTAAGCAACTATGGCTACACCTTC | TRBJ1-2 | many | TRBV7-2 | NA
CASSFDPWNEKLFF | TGCGCCAGCAGCTTTGACCCTTGGAATGAAAAACTGTTTTTT | TRBJ1-4 | NA | TRBV5-1 | NA
CASSLAFGADTQYF | TGTGCCAGCAGTCTAGCGTTTGGTGCAGATACGCAGTATTTT | TRBJ2-3 | medium-sized | TRBV7-2 | NA
CASSQELKRGGTDTQYF | TGCGCCAGCAGCCAAGAACTTAAGCGGGGAGGCACAGATACGCAGTATTTT | TRBJ2-3 | NA | TRBV4-3 | TRBD2
CASSLRGQVNNEQYF | TGTGCCAGCAGCCTTAGGGGACAGGTTAATAACGAGCAGTACTTC | TRBJ2-7 | many | TRBV7-2 | TRBD1
CATSLEGAPWTEAFF | TGTGCCACCAGCCTAGAGGGGGCTCCGTGGACTGAAGCTTTCTTT | TRBJ1-1 | few | TRBV15 | TRBD1
CASSLGTARNTEAFF | TGTGCCAGCAGCTTAGGGACAGCCAGGAACACTGAAGCTTTCTTT | TRBJ1-1 | few | TRBV5-5 | TRBD1
CASSLKGGELFF | TGTGCCAGCAGTCTTAAGGGCGGGGAGCTGTTTTTT | TRBJ2-2 | NA | TRBV7-6 | NA
CASSLVGEYNSPLHF | TGTGCCAGCAGCTTAGTGGGAGAATATAATTCACCCCTCCACTTT | TRBJ1-6 | NA | TRBV11-2 | NA
CASSWTGEDQPQQF | TGTGCCAGCAGTTGGACAGGGGAAGACCAGCCCCAGCAGTTT | TRBJ1-5 | NA | TRBV12-3/TRBV12-4 | TRBD1
CASTPTGEGEAFF | TGTGCCAGCACCCCGACAGGGGAAGGTGAAGCTTTCTTT | TRBJ1-1 | few | TRBV12-3/TRBV12-4 | TRBD1
CASSRLAGGLDSYNEQFF | TGTGCCAGCAGTCGACTAGCGGGGGGTCTAGACTCCTACAATGAGCAGTTCTTC | TRBJ2-1 | NA | TRBV6-5 | TRBD2
CASRNLMTSTYSYEQYF | TGTGCCAGCCGAAATCTTATGACTAGTACCTACTCCTACGAGCAGTACTTC | TRBJ2-7 | few | TRBV6-2/TRBV6-3 | NA
CASSGDTRNYGYTF | TGTGCCAGCAGTGGGGACACCCGTAACTATGGCTACACCTTC | TRBJ1-2 | NA | TRBV12-3/TRBV12-4 | NA
CASSTLNEQFF | TGTGCCAGCAGTACTCTTAATGAGCAGTTCTTC | TRBJ2-1 | few | TRBV6-2/TRBV6-3 | NA
CASSPRPVEETQYF | TGTGCCAGCAGCCCACGCCCAGTGGAGGAGACCCAGTACTTC | TRBJ2-5 | many | TRBV7-6 | NA
CASHEGGYGYTF | TGTGCCAGCCACGAGGGTGGCTATGGCTACACCTTC | TRBJ1-2 | few | TRBV2 | NA
CASSRKRNEQFF | TGTGCCAGCAGCCGTAAACGCAATGAGCAGTTCTTC | TRBJ2-1 | NA | TRBV28 | NA
CASSLGTGSGNTEAFF | TGCGCCAGCAGCTTGGGGACAGGGTCGGGGAACACTGAAGCTTTCTTT | TRBJ1-1 | few | TRBV5-1 | TRBD1
CASARTSGDNEQFF | TGTGCTAGTGCCAGGACTAGCGGTGACAATGAGCAGTTCTTC | TRBJ2-1 | NA | TRBV12-5 | TRBD2
CASTQRGGGTYEQYF | TGCGCCAGCACCCAACGAGGTGGGGGTACCTACGAGCAGTACTTC | TRBJ2-7 | NA | TRBV5-1 | NA
CASRGTGIAGANVLTF | TGTGCCAGCAGGGGGACAGGGATTGCAGGGGCCAACGTCCTGACTTTC | TRBJ2-6 | NA | TRBV2 | TRBD1
CASSIESDKNTEAFF | TGTGCCAGCAGTATCGAATCGGACAAGAACACTGAAGCTTTCTTT | TRBJ1-1 | few | TRBV6-2/TRBV6-3 | NA